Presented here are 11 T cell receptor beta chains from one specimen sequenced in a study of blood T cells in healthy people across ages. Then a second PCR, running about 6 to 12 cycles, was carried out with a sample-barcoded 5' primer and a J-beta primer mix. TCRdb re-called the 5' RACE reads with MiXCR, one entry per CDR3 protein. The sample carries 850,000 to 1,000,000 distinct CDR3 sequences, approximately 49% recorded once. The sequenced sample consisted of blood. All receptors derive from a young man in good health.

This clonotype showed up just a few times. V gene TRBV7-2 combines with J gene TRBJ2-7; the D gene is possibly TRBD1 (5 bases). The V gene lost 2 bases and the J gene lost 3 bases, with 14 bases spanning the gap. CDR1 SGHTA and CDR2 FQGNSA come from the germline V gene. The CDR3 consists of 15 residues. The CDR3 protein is CASSLTVDRLYEQYF. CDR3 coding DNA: TGTGCCAGCAGCTTAACGGTAGACAGACTCTACGAGCAGTACTTC.

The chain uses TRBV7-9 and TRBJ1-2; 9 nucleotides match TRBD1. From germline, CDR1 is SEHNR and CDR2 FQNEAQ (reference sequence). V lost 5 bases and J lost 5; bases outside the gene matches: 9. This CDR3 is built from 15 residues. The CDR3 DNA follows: TGTGCCAGCAGCGCGCCCGAGACAGGGGGATATGGCTACACCTTC. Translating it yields CASSAPETGGYGYTF.

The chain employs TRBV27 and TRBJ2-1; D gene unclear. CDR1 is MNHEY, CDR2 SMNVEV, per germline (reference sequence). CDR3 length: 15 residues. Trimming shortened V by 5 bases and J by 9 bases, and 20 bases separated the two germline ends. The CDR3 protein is CASSTETSPSLEQFF. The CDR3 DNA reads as TGTGCCAGCAGTACCGAGACAAGCCCCTCACTTGAGCAGTTCTTC.

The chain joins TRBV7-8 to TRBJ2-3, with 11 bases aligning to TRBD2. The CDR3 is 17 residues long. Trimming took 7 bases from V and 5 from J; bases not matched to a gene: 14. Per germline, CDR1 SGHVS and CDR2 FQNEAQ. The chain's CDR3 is CASIKLPTSGAVDTQYF. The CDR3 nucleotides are TGTGCCAGCATCAAGCTACCGACTAGCGGGGCGGTAGATACGCAGTATTTT.

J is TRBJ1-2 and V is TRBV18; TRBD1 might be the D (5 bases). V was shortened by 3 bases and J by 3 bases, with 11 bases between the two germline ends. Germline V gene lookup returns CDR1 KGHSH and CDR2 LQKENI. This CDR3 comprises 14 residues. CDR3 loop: CASSPEDTDYGYTF. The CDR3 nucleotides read TGTGCCAGCTCACCGGAGGACACCGACTATGGCTACACCTTC. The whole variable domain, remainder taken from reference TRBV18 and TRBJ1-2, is NAGVMQNPRHLVRRRGQEARLRCSPMKGHSHVYWYRQLPEEGLKFMVYLQKENIIDESGMPKERFSAEFPKEGPSILRIQQVVRGDSAAYFCASSPEDTDYGYTFGSGTRLTVV.

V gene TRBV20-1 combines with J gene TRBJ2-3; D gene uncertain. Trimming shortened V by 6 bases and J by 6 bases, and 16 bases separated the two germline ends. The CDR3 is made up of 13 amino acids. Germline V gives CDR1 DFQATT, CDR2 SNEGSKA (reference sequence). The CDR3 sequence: CSAPQWAEDTQYF. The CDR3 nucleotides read TGCAGTGCCCCCCAATGGGCGGAGGATACGCAGTATTTT.

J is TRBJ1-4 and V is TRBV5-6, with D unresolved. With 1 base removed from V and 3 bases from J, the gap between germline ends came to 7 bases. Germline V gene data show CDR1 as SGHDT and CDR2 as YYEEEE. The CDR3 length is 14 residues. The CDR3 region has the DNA TGTGCCAGCAGCTTGCGCAGCCCTAATGAAAAACTGTTTTTT. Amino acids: CASSLRSPNEKLFF.

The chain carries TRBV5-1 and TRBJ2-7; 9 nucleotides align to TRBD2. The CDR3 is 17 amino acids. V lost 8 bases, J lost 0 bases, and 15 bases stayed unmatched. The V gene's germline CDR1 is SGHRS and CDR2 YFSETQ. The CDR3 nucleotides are TGCGCCAGTAACCGGGGCCCGACTAGCGGAAGCTCCTACGAGCAGTACTTC. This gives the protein CASNRGPTSGSSYEQYF.

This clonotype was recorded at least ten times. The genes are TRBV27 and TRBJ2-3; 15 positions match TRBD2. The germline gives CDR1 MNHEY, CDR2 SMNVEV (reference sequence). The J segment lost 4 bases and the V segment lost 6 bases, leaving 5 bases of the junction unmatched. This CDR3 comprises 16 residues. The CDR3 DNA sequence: TGTGCCAGCAGACGGACTAGCGGGGGGGCCGCAGATACGCAGTATTTT. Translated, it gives CASRRTSGGAADTQYF.

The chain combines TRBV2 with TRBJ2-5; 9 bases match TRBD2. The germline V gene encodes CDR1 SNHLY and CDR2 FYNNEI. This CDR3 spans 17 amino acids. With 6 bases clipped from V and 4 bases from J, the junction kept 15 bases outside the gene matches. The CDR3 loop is CASRDYPTGLAPETQYF. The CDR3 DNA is TGTGCCAGCAGAGACTACCCGACGGGACTAGCTCCAGAGACCCAGTACTTC.

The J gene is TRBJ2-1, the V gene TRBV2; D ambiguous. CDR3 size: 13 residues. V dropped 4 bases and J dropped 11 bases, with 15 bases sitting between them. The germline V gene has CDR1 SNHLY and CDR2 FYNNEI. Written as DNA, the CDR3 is TGTGCCAGCAGTGCAGAAAGAACGTTTCAGCAGTTCTTC. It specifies CASSAERTFQQFF.